The present T cell receptor beta chain was sequenced within a study of Graves' ophthalmopathy and Graves' hyperthyroidism listed by TCRdb under 2018. For the wider study: Hyperthyroidism was defined as stable when no progression to ophthalmopathy occurred within 18 months of follow-up. The study used TCR beta repertoire signatures to distinguish Graves' ophthalmopathy from Graves' hyperthyroidism and to predict progression to ophthalmopathy. In total, 135 blood samples were TCR-sequenced: 43 ophthalmopathy, under 85 hyperthyroidism and some 17 hyperthyroidism-to-ophthalmopathy patients. To explore V-J signatures that distinguish ophthalmopathy from hyperthyroidism, a discovery set of around 100 patients was enrolled, made up of over 40 with ophthalmopathy and 57 with stable hyperthyroidism. The independent validation cohort included roughly 19 hyperthyroidism patients plus 17 patients who later progressed from hyperthyroidism to ophthalmopathy. In five to seven hyperthyroidism patients, the T-cell repertoire of thyroid tissue was compared with the T-cell repertoire of blood. Following sampling, methimazole starting at 30 mg daily was administered to hyperthyroidism patients, and high-dose intravenous methylprednisolone was administered to ophthalmopathy patients. Broader findings and caveats from the paper: Most expanded thyroid clonotypes with a frequency above 0.001 also appeared in blood, which suggests that blood repertoires may reflect the immune response in the thyroid. In validation, the model predicted ophthalmopathy progression with about 71% sensitivity and 72% to 80% specificity; some 13 predicted patients were CT-confirmed with GO in a median of approximately six months. In cross-validation, the 13-signature model distinguished ophthalmopathy from stable hyperthyroidism with about 88% sensitivity and roughly 81% specificity, and in the test set the corresponding values were about 80% and 75%. No statistical method was used to set the sample size in advance, and the investigators knew which group each participant was assigned to.

Hyperthyroidism patients were newly diagnosed, were aged 18 to 65 years, and had a disease duration under 2 months. Patients with other autoimmune diseases, uncontrolled infections, pregnancy or lactation were excluded from the study. Clinical symptoms, serum thyroxine, TRAb, thyroid ultrasound and orbital computed tomography were used for diagnosis. Trizol reagent was used to extract the total RNA, and its quality was then checked on an Agilent 2100 Bioanalyzer. With respect to this clonotype: No antigen is known for it. This sequence may be a read error, since a much larger clone differs from it by one base.

The CDR3 sequence holds 14 residues, the cysteine and phenylalanine included. Kept here is only the CDR3 DNA, which spans 42 bases and is read in frame from base 1. In the germline V gene, CDR1 corresponds to SGHRS and CDR2 to YFSETQ. TCR beta CDR3 regions were amplified from RNA transcripts for repertoire sequencing. The first round was an RT-PCR using HTBI primers with the Qiagen OneStep RT-PCR kit, and this first round was followed by a second-round multiplex PCR, then size selection and purification. Libraries were sequenced on an Illumina HiSeq2000 using paired-end 100 bp reads. As for how the authors treated the data: SOAPnuke was used to process the reads, throwing out any read that had adapters, had uncalled bases, had a mean Phred below 15, or lacked an exact constant-primer or identifier match. High-quality paired reads were merged with COPE v1.2.5. Each unique nucleotide sequence was treated as a clonotype, and MiTCR v1.1 was used to align the clonotypes to the IMGT TRB V, D and J references. Analysis was restricted to V-J combinations with a frequency above 0.0001, which covered roughly 99% of repertoires. For each V-J combination, a TCR clonal expansion and chaos score was defined as F50 clonal expansion divided by the chaos observed in the TCRdist matrix. Features were reduced by Welch's t-statistics and random forest to more than 10 V-J combinations, which fed a naive Bayes classifier. The Morisita-Horn index was used to measure how similar the thyroid and blood repertoires were. TCRdb itself trimmed the public reads at Q25 with fastp, ran MiXCR and retained productive beta chains. Rows with a matching CDR3 protein are joined into one entry that keeps the most common DNA and genes. The V and J calls and clone size come from TCRdb's table, not from the authors' own analysis. Present in this sample are around 1,000,000 distinct CDR3 sequences, less than 45% of which were seen just once. Around 10% of the sample is taken by the ten largest.

Sequences were obtained from peripheral blood or thyroid tissue (not recorded which). This chain is built from TRBV5-1 and TRBJ2-5; 9 central bases correspond to TRBD2. This clonotype was sampled from an adult man with Graves' hyperthyroidism. The nucleotide sequence reads as follows: TGCGCCAGCAGCGAGGGACTAGCCGCTGAGACCAAGTACTTC. Translation gives CASSEGLAAETKYF.